This T cell receptor beta chain was sequenced during a study of cytomegalovirus exposure and HLA in healthy donors. Study-wide points: Association of a missense DCLRE1C variant with TCR beta V- and J-gene trimming was reported in a later analysis. Published work reported that the classifier diagnosed cytomegalovirus status with high specificity and sensitivity.

PCR was performed using 60 Vbeta and 13 Jbeta primers. Original handling: Roughly 11 million shared chains were among around 78 million unique TCR beta chains counted in a later analysis. Libraries were prepared by immunoSEQ multiplex PCR; TCRdb keeps only in-frame clonotypes and omits some of them. The DNA gave D and trimming, while V, J and clone size come from that table. This table holds under 200,000 clones, roughly 88% found once. Comment on this clone: Its antigen is unidentified.

Donors showed nominal health when sampled, although they likely had unrecorded immune exposures. The receptor comes from a man aged 45-60 years in good health and CMV-seropositive. Specimen: PBMCs.

CDR3 DNA sequence: TGTGCCAGCAGCCCGCAACAGGGTGGAGGTGAAAAACTGTTTTTT. Translation gives CASSPQQGGGEKLFF. The rearrangement links TRBV9 to TRBJ1-4; D might be TRBD1 (6 bases). CDR1 is SGDLS and CDR2 is YYNGEE in the germline V gene. The CDR3 runs to 15 residues. Trimming removed 4 bases at V and 7 bases at J, with 17 bases between.